These 27 T cell receptor beta chains originate from one sample sequenced in a study of CD8 T cells in ankylosing spondylitis. MiXCR was run by TCRdb on the 5' RACE reads, yielding one entry per CDR3 protein. The data hold 240,000 or so distinct CDR3 sequences, with around 11% observed a single time. The sample taken for sequencing was blood, either unsorted or a sorted T cell fraction (not recorded which). All receptors derive from a male donor with ankylosing spondylitis or in good health (not recorded which).

The gene calls are TRBV7-9 and TRBJ1-1; D remains ambiguous. CDR1 and CDR2 (germline): SEHNR, FQNEAQ (reference sequence). V was shortened by 11 bases and J by 1 base, with 8 bases between the two germline ends. The CDR3 contains 11 residues. This chain's CDR3 is CALSGNTEAFF. CDR3 in DNA: TGTGCCCTCAGCGGGAACACTGAAGCTTTCTTT. The whole variable domain, filled in from reference TRBV7-9 and TRBJ1-1, reads DTGVSQNPRHKITKRGQNVTFRCDPISEHNRLYWYRQTLGQGPEFLTYFQNEAQLEKSRLLSDRFSAERPKGSFSTLEIQRTEQGDSAMYLCALSGNTEAFFGQGTRLTVV.

This chain uses TRBV5-1 with TRBJ2-3; the D gene is possibly TRBD2 (6 bases). CDR1 SGHRS and CDR2 YFSETQ come from the germline V gene. This CDR3 has 17 amino acids. Deletions cut 4 bases from V and 3 bases from J, with 21 bases between. Here the CDR3 DNA reads TGCGCCAGCAGCCCCGGCAGAGGACTTGGGGGGACAGATACGCAGTATTTT. This sequence encodes CASSPGRGLGGTDTQYF.

This clonotype was recorded at least ten times. V is TRBV7-2 and J is TRBJ2-7; 10 bases map to TRBD2. CDR1 is SGHTA, CDR2 FQGNSA, per germline. The CDR3 has 13 residues. The V gene end was trimmed by 3 bases and the J gene end by 6 bases; junction bases not matched to a gene: 2. The CDR3 DNA is TGTGCCAGCAGCTTTACTAGCGGGACCGAGCAGTACTTC. It codes for CASSFTSGTEQYF.

This clonotype was found a few times. The chain combines TRBV7-1 with TRBJ2-1; a weak D match, TRBD1 (6 bases). TRBV7-1 is filed as an ORF, its function uncertain. The CDR3 has 15 amino acids. V was pared by 2 bases and J by 3 bases, with 11 bases between. CDR3 protein: CASSSYQDSYNEQFF. Here the CDR3 DNA reads TGTGCCAGCAGCTCATATCAGGACAGCTACAATGAGCAGTTCTTC.

In this sample, this clonotype turned up a few times. The chain recombines TRBV5-1 with TRBJ2-1; TRBD2 agrees at 8 bases. J gave up 8 bases and V 4 bases, and 14 bases lay outside the gene matches. This CDR3 has 16 residues. Germline V gene data show CDR1 as SGHRS and CDR2 as YFSETQ. CDR3 sequence reads: CASSGAGTRDLYEQFF. For the CDR3, the DNA is TGCGCCAGCAGCGGCGCCGGGACTAGGGACCTCTATGAGCAGTTCTTC.

This clonotype was recorded many times. The chain joins TRBV5-1 to TRBJ2-5; D not resolved. CDR1 is SGHRS and CDR2 is YFSETQ in the germline V gene. CDR3 length: 14 amino acids. V was cut by 0 bases and J by 0 bases, with 6 bases left in between. This chain's CDR3 is CASSLGWDQETQYF. DNA for the CDR3: TGCGCCAGCAGCTTGGGGTGGGACCAAGAGACCCAGTACTTC. Using reference TRBV5-1 and TRBJ2-5 for the parts outside the CDR3, the full variable domain is KAGVTQTPRYLIKTRGQQVTLSCSPISGHRSVSWYQQTPGQGLQFLFEYFSETQRNKGNFPGRFSGRQFSNSRSEMNVSTLELGDSALYLCASSLGWDQETQYFGPGTRLLVL.

As DNA, the CDR3 is TGCGCCAGCAGCCCGGACACCGGTTGGTACAATGAGCAGTTCTTC. Translating it yields CASSPDTGWYNEQFF. The chain links TRBV5-1 to TRBJ2-1; possible D gene TRBD1, 5 bases. Trimming took off 4 bases at V and 4 bases at J, with 15 bases between the two ends. The CDR3 covers 15 residues. From germline, CDR1 is SGHRS and CDR2 YFSETQ.

This clonotype is deemed medium-sized. The chain recombines TRBV6-2 or TRBV6-3 with TRBJ2-7; 9 nucleotides align to TRBD2. Germline V lookup: CDR1 MNHEY, CDR2 SVGEGT. The CDR3 length is 16 residues. Losses at the gene ends were 6 bases for V and 3 bases for J; bases not matched to a gene: 12. CDR3 residues: CASSSLRLAEGYEQYF. The CDR3 bases are TGTGCCAGCAGCTCGCTCCGACTAGCGGAGGGCTACGAGCAGTACTTC.

This rearrangement joins TRBV5-1 to TRBJ1-1, with TRBD1 matching 7 bases. This CDR3 spans 16 amino acids. CDR1 is SGHRS and CDR2 is YFSETQ in the germline V gene. Trimming cost V 5 bases and J 1 base; bases outside gene matches: 11. The CDR3 sequence: CASRALTGTPNTEAFF. CDR3 sequence (DNA): TGCGCCAGCAGGGCCCTGACAGGGACGCCGAACACTGAAGCTTTCTTT.

This clonotype has only a few counts. The chain carries TRBV28 and TRBJ1-1; D perhaps matches TRBD1 (5 bases). The CDR3 is 15 residues long. Looked up from germline, CDR1 is MDHEN and CDR2 is SYDVKM. V gave up 6 bases and J gave up 1 base, with 15 bases separating them. CDR3 loop: CASSQPGRTNTEAFF. As DNA, the CDR3 is TGTGCCAGCAGCCAACCGGGACGGACGAACACTGAAGCTTTCTTT.

In this sample, this clonotype turned up a few times. The V gene is TRBV10-1, the J gene TRBJ2-1; TRBD1 agrees at 10 bases. CDR1 and CDR2 from the germline V gene are WNHNN and SYGVQD (reference sequence). The CDR3 sequence is 18 residues long. J lost 3 bases, V lost 3 bases, and 11 bases had no gene match. CDR3 sequence (DNA): TGCGCCAGCAGTGATATTTCATCGGGACAGGGGTTCTACAATGAGCAGTTCTTC. It encodes CASSDISSGQGFYNEQFF.

Many counts were recorded for this clonotype. V and J are TRBV12-3 or TRBV12-4 and TRBJ2-5; D remains ambiguous. The CDR3 contains 13 residues. Trimming took off 7 bases at V and 5 bases at J, with 14 bases between the two ends. The CDR3 DNA reads as TGTGCCAGCACCCAAGGTAGCATGGAGACCCAGTACTTC. Its protein is CASTQGSMETQYF.

The V and J genes are TRBV5-1 and TRBJ2-5; 8 bases are shared with TRBD1. Per the germline V gene, CDR1 is SGHRS and CDR2 is YFSETQ. J was trimmed by 1 base and V by 3 bases; bases with no gene match: 8. This CDR3 contains 16 residues. CDR3 amino acids: CASSSMDRDGQETQYF. The CDR3 DNA is TGCGCCAGCAGCTCCATGGACAGGGATGGCCAAGAGACCCAGTACTTC.

This chain connects TRBV29-1 to TRBJ1-1; 7 bases agree with TRBD1. The CDR3 length is 12 residues. From germline, CDR1 is SQVTM and CDR2 ANQGSEA. Trimming removed 3 bases from V and 4 bases from J; junction bases left unmatched: 2. In DNA form, the CDR3 reads TGCAGCGTTGACCCAGGGGGCACTGAAGCTTTCTTT. This gives the protein CSVDPGGTEAFF.

This clonotype was seen a handful of times. The genes are TRBV7-2 and TRBJ2-7; 10 bases align to TRBD2. This CDR3 has 14 amino acids. From germline, CDR1 is SGHTA and CDR2 FQGNSA. The V segment lost 3 bases and the J segment 4 bases; nucleotides outside the gene matches: 3. The CDR3 protein is CASSFGLAVYEQYF. The CDR3 DNA reads as TGTGCCAGCAGCTTCGGACTAGCGGTGTACGAGCAGTACTTC.

The table lists this clonotype with many counts. The chain uses TRBV15 and TRBJ2-1; TRBD2 is a possible D gene (6 bases). The CDR3 length is 14 residues. Between the trimmed V and J ends, which lost 5 bases and 7 bases, there was a span of 15 bases. CDR1 is LNHNV, CDR2 YYDKDF, per germline (reference sequence). CDR3 loop: CATSGGQGENEQFF. For the CDR3, the DNA is TGTGCCACCAGCGGAGGGCAGGGCGAGAATGAGCAGTTCTTC.

J is TRBJ2-7 and V is TRBV27, with 11 positions matching TRBD2. The CDR3 is 17 residues long. After removal of 6 bases from V and 7 bases from J, the junction contained 17 bases not matched to a gene. The germline V gene encodes CDR1 MNHEY and CDR2 SMNVEV (reference sequence). The chain's CDR3 is CASSSFPRSGGAWEQYF. The CDR3 DNA reads as TGTGCCAGCAGCTCGTTCCCCCGTAGCGGGGGGGCGTGGGAGCAGTACTTC.

There are many counts of this clonotype. V gene TRBV5-1 combines with J gene TRBJ2-1; TRBD2 might be the D (6 bases). V was shortened by 8 bases and J by 8 bases, with 11 bases between the two germline ends. The CDR3 contains 11 residues. Per the germline V gene, CDR1 is SGHRS and CDR2 is YFSETQ. This chain's CDR3 is CARNKRDEQFF. In DNA form, the CDR3 reads TGCGCCAGGAACAAGCGGGATGAGCAGTTCTTC.

This clonotype was recorded many times. The rearrangement uses TRBV6-5 and TRBJ1-6; D not resolved. The V gene lost 4 bases and the J gene lost 4 bases, with 11 bases spanning the gap. Germline V gene data show CDR1 as MNHEY and CDR2 as SVGAGI. CDR3 length: 15 amino acids. CDR3 sequence reads: CASSFVTQYNSPLHF. The CDR3 DNA is TGTGCCAGCAGTTTTGTAACCCAATATAATTCACCCCTCCACTTT.

This clonotype was observed at least ten times. The CDR3 coding sequence is TGTGCCAGCAGCCCAAACCTGCCAGTCCGCCTCGAGCAGTACTTC. Translating it yields CASSPNLPVRLEQYF. V is TRBV6-1 and J is TRBJ2-7; D remains ambiguous. The V and J ends lost 6 bases and 6 bases respectively, with 21 bases between them. The CDR3 has 15 residues. The germline CDR1 and CDR2 sequences are MNHNS and SASEGT.

This clonotype has a count of ten or more. The chain employs TRBV10-3 and TRBJ1-2, with D unresolved. CDR1 ENHRY and CDR2 SYGVKD come from the germline V gene. V shed 2 bases and J shed 2 bases, with 9 bases lying between them. This CDR3 comprises 14 residues. Here the CDR3 reads CAISEGPRNYGYTF. The CDR3 coding sequence is TGTGCCATCAGTGAGGGCCCGCGAAACTATGGCTACACCTTC.

This clonotype was observed at least ten times. This rearrangement joins TRBV10-3 to TRBJ2-7; 8 bases map to TRBD1. CDR1 is ENHRY and CDR2 is SYGVKD in the germline V gene. This CDR3 has 14 amino acids. V dropped 7 bases and J dropped 1; count of bases not matched to a gene: 6. The CDR3 DNA is TGTGCCATCACCGGGACAGGTAAATCCTACGAGCAGTACTTC. This sequence encodes CAITGTGKSYEQYF.

The chain links TRBV28 to TRBJ2-1, with 8 bases that match TRBD1. Per germline, CDR1 MDHEN and CDR2 SYDVKM. The CDR3 totals 13 residues. The junction had 6 bases not matched to a gene; V was cut back by 9 bases and J by 5 bases. Here the CDR3 DNA reads TGTGCCAGTAAAGACAGGGGCCACAATGAGCAGTTCTTC. Its translation: CASKDRGHNEQFF.

This clonotype came up many times. J is TRBJ2-3 and V is TRBV10-3, with a tentative D call TRBD2 (6 bases). The CDR3 contains 15 residues. Trimming removed 4 bases from V and 4 bases from J, with 15 bases in between. Germline V gene data show CDR1 as ENHRY and CDR2 as SYGVKD. The CDR3, as DNA: TGTGCCATCAGTGGCGAGTTCAGGGAGGCAGATACGCAGTATTTT. The encoded protein is CAISGEFREADTQYF.

This clonotype was seen many times. The J gene is TRBJ2-7, the V gene TRBV6-2 or TRBV6-3, with TRBD2 identical over 7 bases. The CDR3 has 15 amino acids. CDR1 is MNHEY and CDR2 is SVGEGT in the germline V gene. Trimming at V came to 2 bases and at J to 1 base, leaving 5 bases not matched to a gene. CDR3 sequence reads: CASSYRLAESYEQYF. The CDR3 DNA reads TGTGCCAGCAGTTACCGCCTAGCGGAGTCCTACGAGCAGTACTTC.

This clonotype was seen only a few times. This sequence joins TRBV30 and TRBJ2-7, with D unclear. Trimming left V 2 bases short and J 3 bases short, with 8 bases between. The CDR3 has 12 amino acids. Germline V gives CDR1 GTSNPN, CDR2 SVGIG (reference sequence). Here the CDR3 reads CAWSRADYEQYF. The CDR3 DNA reads as TGTGCCTGGAGTAGGGCGGACTACGAGCAGTACTTC.

V usage is TRBV20-1 and J usage is TRBJ2-1, with 11 nucleotides matching TRBD2. After removal of 5 bases from V and 4 bases from J, the junction contained 4 bases not matched to a gene. Germline V gene lookup returns CDR1 DFQATT and CDR2 SNEGSKA (reference sequence). The CDR3 has 14 amino acids. The CDR3 protein is CSAELAGVYNEQFF. CDR3 DNA sequence: TGCAGTGCTGAACTAGCGGGGGTATACAATGAGCAGTTCTTC.